This T cell receptor beta chain came from a study of CD8 T cells in ankylosing spondylitis. General study points: Peripheral blood held disease-linked clones only at relatively low frequency, and these were CD8+. Characteristic, it appeared, of ankylosing spondylitis blood was a TCR beta motif of eight highly homologous variants.

As the method for making TCR beta libraries, quantitative 5'-RACE with molecular barcodes was used. One entry per CDR3 protein results from TCRdb running MiXCR on the 5' RACE reads. The table includes a few hundred thousand distinct CDR3 sequences, 20% detected once. This clonotype appeared many times. The antigen remains unidentified. Trimming removed 4 bases at V and 5 bases at J, with 14 bases between. The CDR3 contains 15 residues. CDR1 is LGHNA and CDR2 is YSLEER in the germline V gene. The rearrangement joins TRBV4-3 to TRBJ2-2; D might be TRBD2 (5 bases). The sequencing sample was made of blood, either unsorted or a sorted T cell fraction (not recorded which). The receptor was isolated from a female donor with ankylosing spondylitis or in good health (not recorded which). The CDR3 DNA sequence: TGCGCCAGCAGCCCCAGTCCCTCGGGGACCGGGGAGCTGTTTTTT. Residues: CASSPSPSGTGELFF.